This passage covers 17 T cell receptor beta chains from one sample sequenced in a study of metastatic and nonmetastatic thyroid tumors. TCRdb re-processed the PCR reads through MiXCR. The sample carries fewer than 35,000 clones, around 30% recorded once. No treatment had been given to any patient before thyroid surgery. The specimen was blood. Receptor source: a female donor with papillary thyroid cancer or a benign thyroid nodule (not recorded which). Some clones in this sample may be carry-over from other donors' samples.

This clone was recorded at least ten times. The chain uses TRBV20-1 and TRBJ1-3, with a weak D call TRBD1 (5 bases). The V end lost 0 bases, the J end lost 8 bases, and 11 bases lay between the germline ends. CDR3 length: 13 amino acids. Germline V gives CDR1 DFQATT, CDR2 SNEGSKA (reference sequence). The CDR3 nucleotides read TGCAGTGCTAGAGACCCCAGGGCCGACACCATATATTTT. Its translation: CSARDPRADTIYF.

The V call is TRBV25-1, the J call TRBJ1-6, with D unclear. Looked up from germline, CDR1 is MGHDK and CDR2 is SYGVNS. This CDR3 is 15 amino acids long. Deletions cut 3 bases from V and 11 bases from J, with 17 bases between. The CDR3 nucleotides are TGTGCCAGCAGTGAGGATAGGTGCTGGGGTGCACCCCTCCACTTT. It translates to CASSEDRCWGAPLHF.

As regards this clone: An end of the junction differs from the germline gene, which may be a read error. CDR3 nucleotide sequence: TGTGCCAGCAGCCCGCTGACCGTCGATTATAGCAATCAGCCACAGCATTTT. Translating it yields CASSPLTVDYSNQPQHF. V gene TRBV7-8 combines with J gene TRBJ1-5; no clear D gene. CDR1 and CDR2 from the germline V gene are SGHVS and FQNEAQ. The CDR3 covers 17 residues. The full variable domain, in which reference TRBV7-8 and TRBJ1-5 provide the parts outside the CDR3, is GAGVSQSPRYKVAKRGQDVALRCDPISGHVSLFWYQQALGQGPEFLTYFQNEAQLDKSGLPSDRFFAERPEGSVSTLKIQRTQQEDSAVYLCASSPLTVDYSNQPQHFGDGTRLSIL.

In this sample, this clone turned up many times. The rearrangement links TRBV27 to TRBJ2-1; no reliable D call. The V end lost 6 bases, the J end lost 3 bases, and 9 bases lay between the germline ends. CDR1 is MNHEY, CDR2 SMNVEV, per germline (reference sequence). The CDR3 sequence is 13 residues long. The CDR3 DNA sequence: TGTGCCAGCAGACCGTTTGACTACAATGAGCAGTTCTTC. Its protein is CASRPFDYNEQFF.

At least ten counts were recorded for this clone. V and J are TRBV6-1 and TRBJ1-1, with 7 nucleotides matching TRBD1. The CDR3 is 15 amino acids. Unmatched junction bases numbered 6, after V lost 5 bases and J lost 0 bases. The germline V gene has CDR1 MNHNS and CDR2 SASEGT. The CDR3 sequence is CASSQQGVMNTEAFF. The DNA of the CDR3 is TGTGCCAGCAGTCAGCAGGGGGTTATGAACACTGAAGCTTTCTTT.

To note about this clone: An end of the junction does not agree with germline; a read error may underlie this. The genes are TRBV11-2 and TRBJ2-1, with 8 bases that match TRBD1. The CDR3 sequence is 17 residues long. Germline assignment: CDR1 SGHAT and CDR2 FQNNGV. The CDR3 spells CASSTFPGTGPNNDQFF. The CDR3 DNA reads as TGTGCCAGCAGCACTTTCCCCGGGACAGGTCCCAACAATGATCAGTTCTTC.

This clone was found many times. A read error may be the cause here, since a much bigger clone is one base away. At the DNA level, this CDR3 is encoded by other sequences in the same sample as well. The chain is built from TRBV6-1 and TRBJ1-2; perhaps TRBD1 as D (6 bases). CDR1 MNHNS and CDR2 SASEGT come from the germline V gene. CDR3 length: 13 residues. This chain's CDR3 is CASSEQGNYGYTF. The DNA for the CDR3 is TGCGCCAGCAGCGAACAGGGAAACTATGGCTACACCTTC.

This clone was counted ten times or more. V usage is TRBV20-1 and J usage is TRBJ2-2; TRBD2 aligns across 7 bases. This CDR3 has 16 residues. The germline V gene has CDR1 DFQATT and CDR2 SNEGSKA (reference sequence). The ends lost 0 bases at V and 7 bases at J; junction bases unmatched: 11. The CDR3 DNA follows: TGCAGTGCTAGAGATTTTGGTGGGAGGGCCGACGGGGAGCTGTTTTTT. It codes for CSARDFGGRADGELFF.

This clone was picked up many times. This chain uses TRBV7-9 with TRBJ1-2; TRBD1 agrees at 10 bases. Germline lookup yields CDR1 SEHNR and CDR2 FQNEAQ (reference sequence). Trimming removed 4 bases from V and 12 bases from J; junction bases left unmatched: 8. This CDR3 comprises 13 residues. CDR3 coding DNA: TGTGCCAGCAGCTCCCGGGACAGGGGTGTAAACACCTTC. Amino acids: CASSSRDRGVNTF.

Points on this clone: This sequence may be a read error, since a much larger clone differs from it by one base. The missing conserved phenylalanine or tryptophan at the end of this CDR3 makes a read error likely. CDR3 sequence: CASSPYSYEQYL. The DNA of the CDR3 is TGTGCCAGCAGCCCTTACAGCTACGAGCAGTACCTC. The chain joins TRBV7-9 to TRBJ2-7, with D unclear. Germline V lookup: CDR1 SEHNR, CDR2 FQNEAQ (reference sequence). This CDR3 contains 12 residues. V gave up 5 bases and J gave up 3 bases, with 8 bases separating them.

This clone has ten or more counts. The CDR3: CASSSSRRSYNEQFF. The DNA for the CDR3 is TGTGCCAGCAGCTCGTCGAGACGCTCCTACAATGAGCAGTTCTTC. The rearrangement joins TRBV7-9 to TRBJ2-1; D remains ambiguous. Germline V gives CDR1 SEHNR, CDR2 FQNEAQ (reference sequence). The length of the CDR3 is 15 residues. V was shortened by 4 bases and J by 0 bases, with 10 bases between the two germline ends.

This clone was recorded at least ten times. The genes are TRBV12-3 or TRBV12-4 and TRBJ1-6, with a weak D call TRBD1 (5 bases). V was trimmed by 2 bases and J by 7 bases, leaving 12 bases between them. The CDR3 has 15 residues. In DNA, the CDR3 is TGTGCCAGCAGTTTACGGGAGGGGATCAATTCACCCCTCCACTTT. Encoded protein: CASSLREGINSPLHF.

For this clone: A much bigger clone sits one base away, suggesting this may be a read error. The J gene is TRBJ2-3, the V gene TRBV11-2, with unresolved D. The V end lost 4 bases, the J end lost 2 bases, and 16 bases lay between the germline ends. Germline V gives CDR1 SGHAT, CDR2 FQNNGV. This CDR3 has 16 residues. The CDR3 region is CASSSQWQADTDTQYF. The CDR3, as DNA: TGTGCCAGCAGCTCCCAGTGGCAGGCCGACACAGATACGCAGTATTTT.

J is TRBJ2-1 and V is TRBV9; D might be TRBD2 (6 bases). The CDR3 sequence is 14 residues long. Germline CDR1 SGDLS, CDR2 YYNGEE. The V end lost 4 bases, the J end lost 7 bases, and 15 bases lay between the germline ends. As DNA, the CDR3 is TGTGCCAGCAGCACTAGTTGGAGGGCGAATGAGCAGTTCTTC. Amino acids: CASSTSWRANEQFF.

The chain is built from TRBV6-2 or TRBV6-3 and TRBJ2-7; 15 bases fit TRBD2. The V and J ends lost 5 bases and 0 bases, in that order; junction bases with no gene match: 11. Germline loops: CDR1 MNHEY, CDR2 SVGEGT. The CDR3 covers 19 residues. CDR3 DNA: TGTGCCAGCAGTCCCTTGGGCGGACTAGCGGGAGGGAGCTCCTACGAGCAGTACTTC. Translated, it gives CASSPLGGLAGGSSYEQYF.

This clone was seen at least ten times. The rearrangement uses TRBV10-3 and TRBJ2-7; perhaps TRBD1 as D (6 bases). The V gene lost 2 bases and the J gene lost 5 bases, with 13 bases spanning the gap. CDR1 and CDR2 (germline): ENHRY, SYGVKD. The CDR3 totals 14 residues. The CDR3 nucleotides read TGTGCCATCAGTGAGGGACAGATAAGCCACGAGCAGTACTTC. It yields the protein CAISEGQISHEQYF.

The V call is TRBV9, the J call TRBJ2-7, with 7 bases fitting TRBD2. Germline assignment: CDR1 SGDLS and CDR2 YYNGEE. Trimming cost V 0 bases and J 1 base; bases outside gene matches: 1. The CDR3 totals 14 residues. As DNA, the CDR3 is TGTGCCAGCAGCGTAGGGCGGGGGTCCTACGAGCAGTACTTC. This codes for CASSVGRGSYEQYF.